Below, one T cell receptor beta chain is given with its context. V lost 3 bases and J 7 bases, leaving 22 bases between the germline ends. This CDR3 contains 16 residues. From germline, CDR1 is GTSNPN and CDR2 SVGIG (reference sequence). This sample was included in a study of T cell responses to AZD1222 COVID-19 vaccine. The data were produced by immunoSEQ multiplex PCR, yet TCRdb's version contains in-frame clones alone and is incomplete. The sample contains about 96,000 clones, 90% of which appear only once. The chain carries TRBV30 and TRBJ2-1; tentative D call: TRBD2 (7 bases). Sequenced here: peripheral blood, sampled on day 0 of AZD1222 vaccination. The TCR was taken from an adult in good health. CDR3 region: CAWRKGGRAVRNEQFF. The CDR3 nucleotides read TGTGCCTGGAGGAAAGGGGGGAGGGCGGTAAGAAATGAGCAGTTCTTC. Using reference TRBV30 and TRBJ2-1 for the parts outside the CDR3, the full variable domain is SQTIHQWPATLVQPVGSPLSLECTVEGTSNPNLYWYRQAAGRGLQLLFYSVGIGQISSEVPQNLSASRPQDRQFILSSKKLLLSDSGFYLCAWRKGGRAVRNEQFFGPGTRLTVL.